This T cell receptor (beta chain) appears in the sequencing data of a study of cytomegalovirus exposure and HLA in healthy donors. Points from the study as a whole: In a later analysis, donors in an Asian-associated ancestry cluster reportedly had fewer N-insertions in productive TCRs than the cohort mean. Later work found that TCR association rates differed between HLA loci; DRB1 had the most and HLA-C the fewest. Rarity marked most TCR sequences, yet some public TCRs occurred in many donors.

CDR3 size: 13 residues. The V end was cut by 6 bases, the J end by 1 base, with 9 bases between. Looked up from germline, CDR1 is SNHLY and CDR2 is FYNNEI. This clone appeared once. Antigen unknown. The primer mix had 60 Vbeta and 13 Jbeta primers. TCRdb's table, derived via immunoSEQ multiplex PCR, lists solely in-frame clones and lacks some. The repertoire includes approximately 160,000 clones, about 81% of them detected once, and just under 3% sits in the top ten. It was healthy bone marrow donors who served as donors. The sequenced material came from PBMCs. This TCR derives from a woman aged 45 to 65 in good health and CMV-seropositive. The chain uses TRBV2 and TRBJ1-1; D might be TRBD1 (5 bases). As DNA, the CDR3 is TGTGCCAGCAGCGGAGACAGGAACACTGAAGCTTTCTTT. Translation: CASSGDRNTEAFF.